The rows below give T cell receptor beta chains drawn from one sample of a study of shared clonotypes between healthy human individuals. Profiling relied on immunoSEQ multiplex PCR, and the TCRdb table lists in-frame clones only, not all of them. The table has approximately 340,000 clones, approximately 79% seen once. Sequenced input: memory CD4+ T cells sorted from blood. These receptors were collected from a man aged 25 to 40 in good health. CDR3s include the opening cysteine and the closing phenylalanine or tryptophan. The D gene is left open where the match is weak. Size is omitted from some rows. Given values are once, few, many or a class for expanded clones.

TRBD1 | - | TRBJ2-2 | TRBV18 | TGTGCCAGCTCAGGGACAGCGAACACCGGGGAGCTGTTTTTT | CASSGTANTGELFF
- | few | TRBJ1-3 | TRBV19 | TGTGCCAGTAGTATAGCCCCACCATCTGGAAACACCATATATTTT | CASSIAPPSGNTIYF
- | once | TRBJ2-5 | TRBV18 | TGTGCCAGCTCCCTGACAATACAAGAGACCCAGTACTTC | CASSLTIQETQYF
TRBD2 | few | TRBJ2-1 | TRBV7-9 | TGTGCCAGCAGCTTATGGTTAGCGGGAGAGTACAATGAGCAGTTCTTC | CASSLWLAGEYNEQFF
- | few | TRBJ2-7 | TRBV28 | TGTGCCAGCAGTCCCGGTCCGTCCCGGGGCGAGCAGTACTTC | CASSPGPSRGEQYF
- | - | TRBJ2-7 | TRBV6-1 | TGTGCCAGCAGCCGAGGGGGGCAAGAGCAGTACTTC | CASSRGGQEQYF
TRBD1 | - | TRBJ1-2 | TRBV6-5 | TGTGCCAGCAGGGATGATGACAGGGCCTATGGCTACACCTTC | CASRDDDRAYGYTF
TRBD1 | once | TRBJ2-1 | TRBV5-4 | TGTGCCAGCAGCCCCAGACAGGGTCGGGATGAGCAGTTCTTC | CASSPRQGRDEQFF
TRBD2 | - | TRBJ2-1 | TRBV4-1 | TGCGCCAGCAGCGCCCGGGGGGGCAGCGTGGGGCAGTTCTTC | CASSARGGSVGQFF
TRBD1 | few | TRBJ2-5 | TRBV10-3 | TGTGCCATCAGTGAGTCGGGGACAGCGCAGGGGACCCAGTACTTC | CAISESGTAQGTQYF
- | many | TRBJ2-7 | TRBV6-1 | TGTGCCAGCAGTGAAGATTTGCGGACGAACTACGAGCAGTACTTC | CASSEDLRTNYEQYF
- | - | TRBJ2-3 | TRBV11-2 | TGTGCCAGCAGCTTACTATTGGGGTGGAAGCTCACAGATACGCAGTATTTT | CASSLLLGWKLTDTQYF
- | - | TRBJ1-2 | TRBV6-5 | TGTGCCAGCAGTTACTCTACAGACATCTATGGCTACACCTTC | CASSYSTDIYGYTF
- | - | TRBJ2-1 | TRBV2 | TGTGCCAGCAGTGAAGAGGGGTATCGGCAGTTCTTC | CASSEEGYRQFF
- | - | TRBJ2-7 | TRBV7-2 | TGTGCCAGCAGCCACGACTCTAACTCCTACGAGCAGTACTTC | CASSHDSNSYEQYF
TRBD1 | many | TRBJ2-7 | TRBV5-1 | TGCGCCAGCAGCTACGGGACAGGGGGAAGCTCCTACGAGCAGTACTTC | CASSYGTGGSSYEQYF
- | - | TRBJ2-1 | TRBV5-1 | TGCGCCAGCAGCTTGGCGAGGGCCAATGAGCAGTTCTTC | CASSLARANEQFF
TRBD2 | many | TRBJ2-5 | TRBV7-8 | TGTGCCAGCAGCCCCTCGGCTAGCGGACAAGAGACCCAGTACTTC | CASSPSASGQETQYF
- | - | TRBJ2-3 | TRBV7-9 | TGTGCCAGCAGCTTAGCAGCAAACCAGTATTTT | CASSLAANQYF
- | - | TRBJ2-2 | TRBV19 | TGTGCCAGTGGTAGGACAGCTGACACCGGGGAGCTGTTTTTT | CASGRTADTGELFF
TRBD1 | - | TRBJ1-2 | TRBV6-1 | TGTGCCAGCAGTGCGACAGGGTTTAACTATGGCTACACCTTC | CASSATGFNYGYTF
- | - | TRBJ2-1 | TRBV7-2 | TGTGCCAGCAGCTCAGGTGATTGGGGTGAGCAGTTCTTC | CASSSGDWGEQFF
TRBD1 | - | TRBJ1-1 | TRBV7-2 | TGTGCCAGCAGCTGGGGACAGGGTGACACTGAAGCTTTCTTT | CASSWGQGDTEAFF
- | - | TRBJ2-1 | TRBV4-3 | TGCGCCAGCAGCCAAGCTTGGGGCGGGACCTACAATGAGCAGTTCTTC | CASSQAWGGTYNEQFF
TRBD1 | - | TRBJ1-1 | TRBV6-1 | TGTGCCAGCCAGCCCCCGACAGGGCTGAACACTGAAGCTTTCTTT | CASQPPTGLNTEAFF
- | - | TRBJ2-7 | TRBV6-5 | TGTGCCAGCAGTTTTCAGGGGGGAGGCTACGAGCAGTACTTC | CASSFQGGGYEQYF
- | - | TRBJ1-1 | TRBV6-5 | TGTGCCAGCAGTCAGATTTCAAGAATGAACACTGAAGCTTTCTTT | CASSQISRMNTEAFF